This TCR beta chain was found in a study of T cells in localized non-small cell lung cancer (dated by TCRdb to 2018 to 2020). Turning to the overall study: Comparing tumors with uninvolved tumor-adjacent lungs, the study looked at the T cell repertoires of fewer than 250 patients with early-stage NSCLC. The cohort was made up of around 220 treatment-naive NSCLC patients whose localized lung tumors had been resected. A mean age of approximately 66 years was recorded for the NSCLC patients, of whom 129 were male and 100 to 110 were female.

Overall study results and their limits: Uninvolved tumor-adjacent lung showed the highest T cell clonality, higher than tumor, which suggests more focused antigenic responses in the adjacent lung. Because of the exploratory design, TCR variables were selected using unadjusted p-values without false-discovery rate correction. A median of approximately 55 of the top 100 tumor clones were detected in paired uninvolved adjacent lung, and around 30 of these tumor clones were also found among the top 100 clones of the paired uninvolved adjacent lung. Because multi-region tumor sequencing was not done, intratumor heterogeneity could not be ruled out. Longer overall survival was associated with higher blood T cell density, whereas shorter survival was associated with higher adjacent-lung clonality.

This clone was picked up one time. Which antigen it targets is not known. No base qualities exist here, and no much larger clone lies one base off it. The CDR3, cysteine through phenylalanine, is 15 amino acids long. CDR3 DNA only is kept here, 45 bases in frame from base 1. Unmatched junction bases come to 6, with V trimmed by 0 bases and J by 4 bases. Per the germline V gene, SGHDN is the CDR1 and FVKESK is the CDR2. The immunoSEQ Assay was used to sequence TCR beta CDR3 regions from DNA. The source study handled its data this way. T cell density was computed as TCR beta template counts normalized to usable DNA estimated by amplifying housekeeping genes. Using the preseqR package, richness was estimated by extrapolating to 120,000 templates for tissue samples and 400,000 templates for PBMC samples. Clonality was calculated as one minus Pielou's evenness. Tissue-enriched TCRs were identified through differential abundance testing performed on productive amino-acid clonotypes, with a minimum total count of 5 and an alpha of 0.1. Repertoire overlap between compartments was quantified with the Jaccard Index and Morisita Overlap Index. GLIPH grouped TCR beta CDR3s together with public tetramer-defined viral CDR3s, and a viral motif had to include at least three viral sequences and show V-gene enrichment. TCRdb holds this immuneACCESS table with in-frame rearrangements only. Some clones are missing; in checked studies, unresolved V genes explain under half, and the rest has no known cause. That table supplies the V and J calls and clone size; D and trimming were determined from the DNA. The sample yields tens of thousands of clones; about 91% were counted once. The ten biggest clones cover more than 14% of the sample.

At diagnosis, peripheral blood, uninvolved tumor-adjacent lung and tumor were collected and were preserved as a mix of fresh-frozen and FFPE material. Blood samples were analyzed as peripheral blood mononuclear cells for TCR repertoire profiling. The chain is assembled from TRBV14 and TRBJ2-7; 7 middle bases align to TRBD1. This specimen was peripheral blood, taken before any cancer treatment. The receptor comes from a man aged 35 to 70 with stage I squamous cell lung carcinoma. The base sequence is TGTGCCAGCAGCCAAGATCACGGCAGGGGGTACGAGCAGTACTTC. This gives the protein CASSQDHGRGYEQYF.